Given below is one T cell receptor (beta chain) in context. Autoimmune disease history or systemic immunosuppression led to patient exclusion. Sequencing used immunoSEQ multiplex PCR; TCRdb keeps in-frame clones, though not all of them. The repertoire holds some 17,000 clones, with approximately 87% as singletons. This sample stems from a study of OX40 agonist ivuxolimab in advanced cancers. The CDR3 runs to 13 residues. Germline CDR1 SGHTA, CDR2 FQGTGA. V lost 1 base to trimming and J lost 5 bases, with 9 bases between them. The sequence was collected from an adult with an advanced solid tumor such as melanoma, head and neck, liver or kidney cancer. J is TRBJ2-7 and V is TRBV7-3, with D possibly TRBD2 on 5 matching bases. The sequences come from CD4+ or CD8+ T cells sorted from blood, collected in a trial of the OX40 agonist ivuxolimab. CDR3: CASSLSGSDEQYF. Here the CDR3 DNA reads TGTGCCAGCAGCTTAAGCGGGTCCGACGAGCAGTACTTC.